This TCR beta chain was recovered during a study of cytomegalovirus exposure and HLA in healthy donors. Clones were sequenced by immunoSEQ multiplex PCR, and TCRdb holds only the in-frame ones, with some missing. The table has a few hundred thousand clones, 90% seen once. Germline V lookup: CDR1 SGHTS, CDR2 YDEGEE. V dropped 4 bases and J dropped 4; count of bases not matched to a gene: 14. This CDR3 comprises 17 residues. The study drew the donors from its approximately 120-subject validation cohort, separate from the roughly 710-subject first cohort. The source of this sequence is a woman aged 25 to 39 in good health and CMV-seronegative. V usage is TRBV5-8 and J usage is TRBJ1-5, with 7 bases identical to TRBD1. The sample consisted of PBMCs. The CDR3 spells CASSLGPAGTANQPQHF. DNA of the CDR3: TGTGCCAGCAGCCTCGGCCCCGCCGGGACAGCTAATCAGCCCCAGCATTTT.